This TCR beta chain appears in the sequencing data of a study of T cells after posttransplantation cyclophosphamide. Study results and limitations: After PTCy, TRB diversity resembled that of CNI/methotrexate controls. Tissue-infiltrating T cells from skin or gut overlapped little with blood T cells. Later blood repertoires were often dominated by clones from the donor CD8+ memory compartment.

Peripheral blood was collected from the related graft donor on the marrow donation day. In regard to this clone: Its antigen is as yet unknown.

Germline loops: CDR1 LNHNV, CDR2 YYDKDF (reference sequence). The CDR3 sequence is 14 residues long. Trimming cost V 1 base and J 1 base, with 7 bases left between them. Sequencing was performed with immunoSEQ multiplex PCR; in TCRdb, only in-frame clones are kept and a portion is missing. Of 45,000 or so clones in the sample, roughly 92% were seen once. Sample: PBMCs. This sequence joins TRBV15 and TRBJ2-5; weak D call: TRBD2 (5 bases). The origin of this receptor is a woman in her 50s in good health and a related stem cell transplant donor. The CDR3 DNA follows: TGTGCCACCAGCAGAGGGGAGCGCCAAGAGACCCAGTACTTC. This codes for CATSRGERQETQYF.